A selection of T cell receptor beta chains follows, all from one sample in a study of shared T cell receptors in the human thymus. The table came from immunoSEQ multiplex PCR; TCRdb's copy has only in-frame clones and leaves some out. The top ten hold about 0.02% of the sample, which has approximately 400,000 clones, more than 85% seen once. Sample: thymocytes. All receptors come from a human donor. Each CDR3 is given with its conserved first and last residue. The D gene is left open where the match is weak.

D	V	J	DNA	CDR3
NA	TRBV5-1	TRBJ1-5	TGCGCCAGCAGCCTAGGGGGGACAAGGAATCAGCCCCAGCATTTT	CASSLGGTRNQPQHF
NA	TRBV5-4	TRBJ1-2	TGTGCCAGCAGCGGGACCGATGGCTACACCTTC	CASSGTDGYTF
NA	TRBV29-1	TRBJ1-1	TGCAGCGCCCAAGCGGGGACTGAAGCTTTCTTT	CSAQAGTEAFF
TRBD1	TRBV29-1	TRBJ1-1	TGCAGCGTTGAAGTAGGGGACAGGGACCCTCGCGGTGAAGCTTTCTTT	CSVEVGDRDPRGEAFF
TRBD2	TRBV4-1	TRBJ2-7	TGCGCCAGCAGCCTCGGCGGGGGACTATTCTACGAGCAGTACTTC	CASSLGGGLFYEQYF
NA	TRBV6-4	TRBJ1-2	TGTGCCAGCAGTGGGGGGCTCCCCTATGGCTACACCTTC	CASSGGLPYGYTF
NA	TRBV7-2	TRBJ1-1	TGTGCCAGCAGCTTAGGGGCCCGCCCGAGGGCTGAAGCTTTCTTT	CASSLGARPRAEAFF
TRBD2	TRBV7-7	TRBJ2-1	TGTGCTAGCAGCCTAGGGCCCGGACTAGCGGATTCCTACAATGAGCAGTTCTTC	CASSLGPGLADSYNEQFF
NA	TRBV28	TRBJ2-7	TGTGCCAGCACGCACGGGAGACTTACAGGGGCCATCTCCTACGAGCAGTACTTC	CASTHGRLTGAISYEQYF
TRBD2	TRBV5-6	TRBJ2-3	TGTGCCAGCAGCTACGAAGCGGGAGGTCTCACAGATACACAGTATTTT	CASSYEAGGLTDTQYF
NA	TRBV28	TRBJ1-1	TGTGCCAGCAGTCCCAATGACAGTCGGGGAGGGACTGAAGCTTTCTTT	CASSPNDSRGGTEAFF
TRBD2	TRBV27	TRBJ2-7	TGTGCCAGCAGTCCACGACTAGCGGGAGGGACCTACGAGCAGTACTTC	CASSPRLAGGTYEQYF
TRBD2	TRBV2	TRBJ2-4	TGTGCCAGCAGTGTGGCTAGCGGAGGCGGGGCCAAAAACATTCAGTACTTC	CASSVASGGGAKNIQYF
NA	TRBV2	TRBJ2-7	TGTGCCAGCAGTGGTGGCCTAAGGGGCTACGAGCAGTACTTC	CASSGGLRGYEQYF
NA	TRBV19	TRBJ2-7	TGTGCCAGTAGTAACGGGGCTAGAGACTACTACGAGCAGTACTTC	CASSNGARDYYEQYF
NA	TRBV6-1	TRBJ2-7	TGTGCCAGCAGTAAAACTAGAATCTACGAGCAGTACTTC	CASSKTRIYEQYF
NA	TRBV10-3	TRBJ1-5	TGTGCTATCGGCCCGGGTGAAGTAGGTCAGCCCCAGCATTTT	CAIGPGEVGQPQHF
TRBD2	TRBV9	TRBJ2-1	TGTGCCAGCAGCGCGGGACTAGCGGGAGGCAATGAGCAGTTCTTC	CASSAGLAGGNEQFF
NA	TRBV27	TRBJ2-7	TGTGCCAGCAGTCTTATTTGGGACGGAGCCTACGAGCAGTACTTC	CASSLIWDGAYEQYF
NA	TRBV2	TRBJ1-2	TGTGCCAGCAGACCGACAGCACCCCTGTACTATGGCTACACCTTC	CASRPTAPLYYGYTF